Presented here are 27 T cell receptor beta chains from one specimen sequenced in a study of neurological immune-mediated disorders. Documented time point: longitudinal time-point 3. One entry per CDR3 protein, called by TCRdb with MiXCR from the 5' RACE reads. The sample lists roughly 50,000 distinct CDR3 sequences, roughly 13% occurring once. The sequenced material came from PBMCs. All receptors derive from a male donor with HTLV-1-associated myelopathy (HAM/TSP).

This clonotype came up many times. CDR3 sequence: CASRSGLAGTDTQYF. The CDR3 bases are TGTGCCAGCAGATCCGGACTAGCGGGCACAGATACGCAGTATTTT. The genes are TRBV6-5 and TRBJ2-3; TRBD2 matches at 10 bases. This CDR3 comprises 15 residues. V shed 6 bases, J shed 1 base, and the junction held 4 bases outside the gene matches. CDR1 is MNHEY, CDR2 SVGAGI, per germline.

Ten or more counts support this clonotype. The genes are TRBV20-1 and TRBJ1-5; D possibly corresponds to TRBD1 (6 bases). Trimming shortened V by 0 bases and J by 0 bases, and 15 bases separated the two germline ends. CDR1 and CDR2 (germline): DFQATT, SNEGSKA (reference sequence). There are 17 residues in the CDR3. The CDR3 sequence: CSARDLQGLNSNQPQHF. The DNA for the CDR3 is TGCAGTGCTAGAGATTTACAGGGCCTTAATAGCAATCAGCCCCAGCATTTT.

This clonotype has only one observation. The CDR3 DNA follows: TGTGCCAGCTCACCACCGGCCGGGGATCAGTACTTC. Its translation: CASSPPAGDQYF. V is TRBV18 and J is TRBJ2-7; D might be TRBD2 (5 bases). CDR1 is KGHSH, CDR2 LQKENI, per germline. Trimming cost V 0 bases and J 10 bases, with 10 bases left between them. CDR3 length: 12 residues.

Ten or more counts support this clonotype. This chain connects TRBV7-8 to TRBJ2-5, with D perhaps matching TRBD1 or TRBD2 (5 bases each). V lost 4 bases and J 7 bases, leaving 16 bases between the germline ends. Germline V gene sequence: CDR1 SGHVS, CDR2 FQNEAQ. This CDR3 is built from 14 residues. The CDR3 region is CASSSLGREGTQYF. CDR3 sequence (DNA): TGTGCCAGCAGCTCGCTGGGACGGGAAGGGACCCAGTACTTC.

This clonotype was found many times. The J gene is TRBJ1-4, the V gene TRBV5-6; D may be TRBD1 (6 bases). V was shortened by 2 bases and J by 7 bases, with 12 bases between the two germline ends. CDR3 length: 14 residues. Germline V lookup: CDR1 SGHDT, CDR2 YYEEEE. As DNA, the CDR3 is TGTGCCAGCAGCTTCCGGATAGGGGGTGAAAAACTGTTTTTT. Amino acid sequence: CASSFRIGGEKLFF.

The chain joins TRBV12-3 or TRBV12-4 to TRBJ1-5; D is perhaps TRBD1 (5 bases). This CDR3 has 15 amino acids. V was shortened by 2 bases and J by 3 bases, with 11 bases between the two germline ends. CDR3 bases: TGTGCCAGCAGTTTAATCGGGGGGTACAATCAGCCCCAGCATTTT. Translating gives CASSLIGGYNQPQHF.

This clonotype has at least ten counts. The chain is built from TRBV4-3 and TRBJ2-5, with 9 nucleotides matching TRBD2. CDR3 length equals 15 residues. Germline assignment: CDR1 LGHNA and CDR2 YSLEER. Unmatched junction bases numbered 4, after V lost 5 bases and J lost 0 bases. The CDR3 bases are TGCGCCAGCAGCAACGGACTAGCGAACCAAGAGACCCAGTACTTC. It encodes CASSNGLANQETQYF.

This clonotype was counted many times. V usage is TRBV12-3 or TRBV12-4 and J usage is TRBJ1-5; D not certain. With 9 bases removed from V and 1 base from J, the gap between germline ends came to 13 bases. The CDR3 runs to 14 residues. The CDR3: CASTRTGSNQPQHF. In DNA, the CDR3 is TGTGCCAGTACTAGAACCGGAAGCAATCAGCCCCAGCATTTT.

This clonotype was recorded once. The chain carries TRBV6-1 and TRBJ1-1; D is undetermined. This CDR3 spans 14 amino acids. Per germline, CDR1 MNHNS and CDR2 SASEGT. V shed 10 bases and J shed 1 base, with 16 bases lying between them. CDR3 DNA: TGTGCCACCAAGTCGCGGGCCGAGAACACTGAAGCTTTCTTT. Amino acids: CATKSRAENTEAFF.

This clonotype was seen ten or more times. The rearrangement joins TRBV4-3 to TRBJ1-1; no definite D call. The V gene's germline CDR1 is LGHNA and CDR2 YSLEER. Trimming stripped 3 bases from V and 3 bases from J, with 14 bases between. There are 15 residues in the CDR3. The CDR3 sequence is CASSHRSPEDTEAFF. The CDR3 DNA follows: TGCGCCAGCAGCCACCGAAGTCCGGAGGACACTGAAGCTTTCTTT.

This clonotype is classed as medium-sized. The chain uses TRBV9 and TRBJ1-6; D is undetermined. The CDR3 is 15 amino acids. Germline V gene lookup returns CDR1 SGDLS and CDR2 YYNGEE. V was cut by 4 bases and J by 0 bases, with 8 bases left in between. CDR3 DNA sequence: TGTGCCAGCAGCCTACAGAGCTCCTATAATTCACCCCTCCACTTT. Amino acids: CASSLQSSYNSPLHF.

This clonotype was recorded at least ten times. V and J are TRBV6-6 and TRBJ2-7; 8 nucleotides line up with TRBD1. After removal of 7 bases from V and 8 bases from J, the junction contained 16 bases not matched to a gene. This CDR3 region has 15 residues. Germline V gene lookup returns CDR1 MNHNY and CDR2 SVGAGI (reference sequence). CDR3 in DNA: TGTGCCAGCAACCCCCCCCGGACAGGGCAAACGAAGCAGTACTTC. This translates into CASNPPRTGQTKQYF.

This clonotype was recorded a few times. The chain is built from TRBV6-1 and TRBJ1-6; 8 nucleotides align to TRBD1. The V segment lost 2 bases and the J segment 9 bases; nucleotides outside the gene matches: 9. CDR1 and CDR2 (germline): MNHNS, SASEGT. CDR3 length: 16 residues. The DNA for the CDR3 is TGTGCCAGCAGTGAAATAGGGACAGGTGACGGTTCACCCCTCCACTTT. Translated, it gives CASSEIGTGDGSPLHF.

This clonotype was recorded at least ten times. This chain uses TRBV5-1 with TRBJ1-1, with a weak D call TRBD1 (6 bases). Trimming shortened V by 2 bases and J by 0 bases, and 8 bases separated the two germline ends. The CDR3 length is 14 residues. The V gene's germline CDR1 is SGHRS and CDR2 YFSETQ. CDR3 region: CASSLQGMNTEAFF. The CDR3 bases are TGCGCCAGCAGCTTACAGGGTATGAACACTGAAGCTTTCTTT. The full variable domain, completed using reference TRBV5-1 and TRBJ1-1, is KAGVTQTPRYLIKTRGQQVTLSCSPISGHRSVSWYQQTPGQGLQFLFEYFSETQRNKGNFPGRFSGRQFSNSRSEMNVSTLELGDSALYLCASSLQGMNTEAFFGQGTRLTVV.

This clonotype appeared many times. The chain is built from TRBV6-6 and TRBJ2-7, with unresolved D. The CDR3 extends over 11 amino acids. Trimming shortened V by 6 bases and J by 5 bases, and 8 bases separated the two germline ends. Germline lookup yields CDR1 MNHNY and CDR2 SVGAGI (reference sequence). CDR3 sequence: CASSGNDEQYF. In DNA form, the CDR3 reads TGTGCCAGCAGCGGTAATGACGAGCAGTACTTC.

This clonotype was detected ten times or more. The chain links TRBV5-5 to TRBJ2-4; tentatively, D is TRBD1 or TRBD2 (5 bases each). Germline CDR1 SGHKS, CDR2 YYEKEE (reference sequence). This CDR3 has 13 residues. Trimming stripped 5 bases from V and 7 bases from J, with 13 bases between. This CDR3 is CASRPGTANIQYF. The CDR3 region has the DNA TGTGCCAGCAGACCCGGGACCGCGAACATTCAGTACTTC.

This clonotype was found many times. V usage is TRBV20-1 and J usage is TRBJ2-7; no firm D call. CDR1 and CDR2 from the germline V gene are DFQATT and SNEGSKA (reference sequence). The CDR3 sequence is 13 residues long. V dropped 3 bases and J dropped 3 bases, with 12 bases sitting between them. CDR3 DNA sequence: TGCAGTGCTAGTACGCCGGGTCTCTACGAGCAGTACTTC. Translated: CSASTPGLYEQYF.

At least ten counts were recorded for this clonotype. The chain is built from TRBV6-2 or TRBV6-3 and TRBJ2-7, with TRBD2 identical over 7 bases. From germline, CDR1 is MNHEY and CDR2 SVGEGT. The CDR3 is 14 residues long. V trimming: 6 bases; J trimming: 0 bases; junction bases outside the gene matches: 5. CDR3 DNA sequence: TGTGCCAGCAGCAAACTAGCGACCTCCTACGAGCAGTACTTC. As protein: CASSKLATSYEQYF.

The chain employs TRBV4-3 and TRBJ1-6; 7 bases are a match to TRBD1. V shed 4 bases and J 7 bases; nucleotides not matched to a gene: 7. The CDR3 is made up of 15 amino acids. CDR1 LGHNA and CDR2 YSLEER come from the germline V gene. CDR3 DNA: TGCGCCAGCAGCCTGGGGAGCAGGGGGAATTCACCCCTCCACTTT. It specifies CASSLGSRGNSPLHF.

This clonotype was picked up many times. This chain links TRBV6-6 with TRBJ1-5; a weak D match, TRBD1 (6 bases). Germline CDR1 and CDR2: MNHNY and SVGAGI (reference sequence). The CDR3 extends over 15 amino acids. Trimming shortened V by 6 bases and J by 4 bases, and 16 bases separated the two germline ends. CDR3 sequence (DNA): TGTGCCAGCAGCTGGGGGCGGGGGGGGAATCAGCCCCAGCATTTT. Translated: CASSWGRGGNQPQHF.

This clonotype has a count of ten or more. V and J are TRBV28 and TRBJ2-3; maybe TRBD1 (6 bases). This CDR3 is built from 17 residues. With 5 bases removed from V and 2 bases from J, the gap between germline ends came to 20 bases. Germline V gene sequence: CDR1 MDHEN, CDR2 SYDVKM. The CDR3 protein is CASSDTGLLTSTDTQYF. Here the CDR3 DNA reads TGTGCCAGCAGTGACACAGGGCTCTTGACCTCCACAGATACGCAGTATTTT.

The J gene is TRBJ1-4, the V gene TRBV7-9, with D hard to call. Germline CDR1 SEHNR, CDR2 FQNEAQ (reference sequence). V was clipped by 5 bases and J by 7 bases, with 14 bases between them. The CDR3 consists of 14 residues. CDR3 nucleotide sequence: TGTGCCAGCAGCCTACACCCAGGAGGTGAAAAACTGTTTTTT. Translated, it gives CASSLHPGGEKLFF.

The sample holds many counts of this clonotype. This chain joins TRBV4-3 and TRBJ2-3; TRBD1 aligns across 7 bases. With 3 bases clipped from V and 0 bases from J, the junction kept 3 bases outside the gene matches. Germline V CDR1 and CDR2: LGHNA, YSLEER. The CDR3 contains 15 residues. Here the CDR3 DNA reads TGCGCCAGCAGCCAGGGACAGACTAGCACAGATACGCAGTATTTT. Translated: CASSQGQTSTDTQYF.

The sample holds many counts of this clonotype. The chain has TRBV7-9 and TRBJ2-1; 9 nucleotides agree with TRBD2. Germline V gene data show CDR1 as SEHNR and CDR2 as FQNEAQ (reference sequence). J lost 4 bases, V lost 7 bases, and 5 bases had no gene match. The CDR3 spans 14 residues. CDR3 bases: TGTGCCAGCACGCTAGCGGGGATATACAATGAGCAGTTCTTC. Amino acid sequence: CASTLAGIYNEQFF.

This clonotype has a count of ten or more. The chain employs TRBV12-3 or TRBV12-4 and TRBJ2-2; D is unresolved. The CDR3 runs 13 residues. The germline V and J ends were trimmed by 3 bases and 1 base, with 3 bases remaining between them. CDR3 sequence reads: CASSFWNTGELFF. CDR3 nucleotides: TGTGCCAGCAGTTTTTGGAACACCGGGGAGCTGTTTTTT.

J is TRBJ1-3 and V is TRBV28; 8 bases fit TRBD1. J was trimmed by 5 bases and V by 7 bases; bases with no gene match: 7. CDR3 length: 14 residues. Per the germline V gene, CDR1 is MDHEN and CDR2 is SYDVKM. The CDR3 reads CASNPTGERNTIYF. The CDR3 DNA sequence: TGTGCCAGCAACCCGACAGGGGAGCGAAACACCATATATTTT.

This clonotype was seen at least ten times. This chain connects TRBV2 to TRBJ2-2, with TRBD1 matching over 9 bases. Germline V gives CDR1 SNHLY, CDR2 FYNNEI. CDR3 length: 16 residues. V gave up 6 bases and J gave up 4 bases; unmatched junction bases: 9. CDR3 coding DNA: TGTGCCAGCAGAGGGGGGGACAGGGTAATCACCGGGGAGCTGTTTTTT. Translation: CASRGGDRVITGELFF. The complete variable domain, with remaining parts taken from reference TRBV2 and TRBJ2-2, reads EPEVTQTPSHQVTQMGQEVILRCVPISNHLYFYWYRQILGQKVEFLVSFYNNEISEKSEIFDDQFSVERPDGSNFTLKIRSTKLEDSAMYFCASRGGDRVITGELFFGEGSRLTVL.